Each of the 23 T cell receptor beta chains below was sequenced from the same sample in a study of T cell responses to AZD1222 COVID-19 vaccine (dated by TCRdb to about 2021). Library generation was performed with the immunoSEQ multiplex PCR assay. As stored in TCRdb, this immuneACCESS dataset retains in-frame rearrangements with V and J assigned. A fraction of the clones does not appear; measured against another copy, unresolved V genes explain less than half of the discrepancy, and the remainder lacks a known reason. The table for this sample lists some 170,000 clones; 88% of them were counted only once. Of the sample, about 4.5% is held by the ten largest clones. The time point label of this sample denotes: about 28 days (+/-7) after the second vaccine dose. Sequenced here: peripheral blood, sampled 28 days after the second AZD1222 dose. The receptors stem from an adult who received the AZD1222 COVID-19 vaccine.

This rearrangement joins TRBV5-1 to TRBJ2-5; D unclear. Deletions cut 5 bases from V and 0 bases from J, with 11 bases between. The CDR3 consists of 14 residues. In germline, CDR1 is SGHRS, CDR2 YFSETQ. The CDR3, as DNA: TGCGCCAGCAGTATCGAATGGTACCAAGAGACCCAGTACTTC. Protein product: CASSIEWYQETQYF.

As DNA, the CDR3 is TGTGCCTGGACCATGTGGGACACCGGGGAGCTGTTTTTT. This codes for CAWTMWDTGELFF. J is TRBJ2-2 and V is TRBV30; no definite D call. The CDR3 has 13 residues. The V end lost 4 bases, the J end lost 3 bases, and 9 bases lay between the germline ends. The V gene's germline CDR1 is GTSNPN and CDR2 SVGIG (reference sequence).

The rearrangement joins TRBV27 to TRBJ1-4; 7 nucleotides agree with TRBD1. J lost 7 bases, V lost 5 bases, and 7 bases had no gene match. Germline values: CDR1 MNHEY, CDR2 SMNVEV (reference sequence). The CDR3 consists of 14 residues. The CDR3 nucleotides read TGTGCCAGCAGTGCGGACAGGCTTTTTGAAAAACTGTTTTTT. Its protein product is CASSADRLFEKLFF. Supplemented by reference TRBV27 and TRBJ1-4, the full variable domain reads EAQVTQNPRYLITVTGKKLTVTCSQNMNHEYMSWYRQDPGLGLRQIYYSMNVEVTDKGDVPEGYKVSRKEKRNFPLILESPSPNQTSLYFCASSADRLFEKLFFGSGTQLSVL.

Written as DNA, the CDR3 is TGTGCCAGCAGGGGGGGACTGAATAACTATGGCTACACCTTC. It encodes CASRGGLNNYGYTF. This chain joins TRBV5-6 and TRBJ1-2, with D tentatively TRBD1 (5 bases). The CDR3 is 14 residues long. Trimming took off 5 bases at V and 1 base at J, with 12 bases between the two ends. Germline loops: CDR1 SGHDT, CDR2 YYEEEE.

The V gene is TRBV3-1 (or the pseudogene TRBV3-2), the J gene TRBJ1-1, with D possibly being TRBD1 (6 bases). This CDR3 has 17 amino acids. The germline V and J ends were trimmed by 2 bases and 4 bases, with 20 bases remaining between them. CDR1 is LGHDT, CDR2 YNNKEL, per germline (reference sequence). Here the CDR3 DNA reads TGTGCCAGCAGCCAACAACAGGGTCGGGTTCTCGGCACTGAAGCTTTCTTT. Amino acid sequence: CASSQQQGRVLGTEAFF.

The J gene is TRBJ1-2, the V gene TRBV9; D is unresolved. V was pared by 7 bases and J by 0 bases, with 10 bases between. The CDR3 loop spans 13 amino acids. Germline V gene sequence: CDR1 SGDLS, CDR2 YYNGEE. The CDR3 DNA is TGTGCCAGCGGCCCTCAAACTAACTATGGCTACACCTTC. It codes for CASGPQTNYGYTF.

The V call is TRBV6-2 or TRBV6-3, the J call TRBJ1-2; D not certain. Germline CDR1 and CDR2: MNHEY and SVGEGT. The CDR3 spans 12 residues. The V end was cut by 2 bases, the J end by 1 base, with 2 bases between. The CDR3 DNA reads TGTGCCAGCAGTTACGGTAACTATGGCTACACCTTC. This sequence encodes CASSYGNYGYTF.

The CDR3 reads CASSEEGEAFF. The CDR3 DNA is TGTGCCAGCAGTGAAGAGGGTGAAGCTTTCTTT. V gene TRBV2 combines with J gene TRBJ1-1, with unresolved D. V was clipped by 1 base and J by 7 bases, with 4 bases between them. The CDR3 extends over 11 amino acids. CDR1 and CDR2 (germline): SNHLY, FYNNEI.

The chain is built from TRBV30 and TRBJ2-1; D is uncertain. Germline-derived CDR1 and CDR2 are GTSNPN and SVGIG (reference sequence). This CDR3 contains 13 residues. Trimming removed 4 bases at V and 4 bases at J, with 11 bases between. CDR3 sequence: CAWTPVGYNEQFF. The CDR3 region has the DNA TGTGCCTGGACCCCAGTGGGATACAATGAGCAGTTCTTC.

The genes are TRBV2 and TRBJ2-7; 10 positions agree with TRBD1. J lost 0 bases, V lost 6 bases, and 5 bases had no gene match. Germline CDR1 and CDR2: SNHLY and FYNNEI. The CDR3 sequence is 15 residues long. The CDR3 reads CASRQTGGSSYEQYF. The DNA for the CDR3 is TGTGCCAGCAGACAGACAGGGGGCAGCTCCTACGAGCAGTACTTC.

This chain links TRBV20-1 with TRBJ1-2; no clear D gene. The CDR3 loop spans 14 amino acids. V lost 3 bases and J lost 4, with 15 bases in between. CDR1 and CDR2 from the germline V gene are DFQATT and SNEGSKA (reference sequence). The CDR3 bases are TGCAGTGCTAGTCCCCCCCGGCGGGGCTATGGCTACACCTTC. Translation gives CSASPPRRGYGYTF.

This clone was detected only once. The genes are TRBV5-6 and TRBJ2-7, with D unresolved. This CDR3 contains 14 residues. Trimming removed 0 bases at V and 9 bases at J, with 16 bases between. Germline CDR1 reads SGHDT; CDR2 reads YYEEEE. The CDR3 spells CASSLAGPRTGQYF. The CDR3 nucleotides read TGTGCCAGCAGCTTGGCCGGGCCGCGGACCGGGCAGTACTTC.

CDR3 nucleotide sequence: TGTGCCAGCAGGCGGACAGGGATCTATAATTCACCCCTCCACTTT. Protein product: CASRRTGIYNSPLHF. This chain joins TRBV6-6 and TRBJ1-6; 8 bases line up with TRBD1. J was trimmed by 3 bases and V by 6 bases; bases with no gene match: 4. CDR1 and CDR2 from the germline V gene are MNHNY and SVGAGI (reference sequence). This CDR3 region has 15 residues.

The V call is TRBV21-1, the J call TRBJ2-1; TRBD2 is taken as the D call from the table, unchecked against the DNA. TRBV21-1 is a recognized pseudogene. The CDR3 extends over 12 amino acids. The CDR3 sequence is CASTARLAGAFF. The CDR3 DNA follows: TGTGCCAGCACCGCTAGACTAGCGGGGGCGTTCTTC.

V usage is TRBV30 and J usage is TRBJ1-1; D not resolved. The CDR3 contains 14 residues. The V end lost 4 bases, the J end lost 1 base, and 13 bases lay between the germline ends. From germline, CDR1 is GTSNPN and CDR2 SVGIG (reference sequence). This chain's CDR3 is CAWIPGRGNTEAFF. CDR3 coding DNA: TGTGCCTGGATCCCGGGAAGAGGGAACACTGAAGCTTTCTTT.

The chain is built from TRBV9 and TRBJ2-1; 7 bases fit TRBD2. This CDR3 comprises 15 residues. Germline assignment: CDR1 SGDLS and CDR2 YYNGEE. V lost 3 bases to trimming and J lost 2 bases; unmatched junction nucleotides: 5. CDR3 nucleotides: TGTGCCAGCAGCGGAGGGGCGGGGGCCTACAATGAGCAGTTCTTC. Amino acids: CASSGGAGAYNEQFF.

In this sample, this clone turned up once. The chain employs TRBV11-2 and TRBJ2-5; D is uncertain. Germline V gene sequence: CDR1 SGHAT, CDR2 FQNNGV. The CDR3 consists of 15 residues. V gave up 0 bases and J gave up 1 base, with 9 bases separating them. CDR3 nucleotides: TGTGCCAGCAGCTTAGACGGACGGCTCCAAGAGACCCAGTACTTC. Translation: CASSLDGRLQETQYF.

The J gene is TRBJ1-5, the V gene TRBV13; 11 positions match TRBD1. Germline V gives CDR1 PRHDT, CDR2 FYEKMQ (reference sequence). Trimming removed 5 bases from V and 4 bases from J; junction bases left unmatched: 7. CDR3 length: 16 residues. In DNA, the CDR3 is TGTGCCAGCAGCCAACGAGGGACAGGGGGGAATCAGCCCCAGCATTTT. Protein: CASSQRGTGGNQPQHF. The whole variable domain, filled in from reference TRBV13 and TRBJ1-5, reads AAGVIQSPRHLIKEKRETATLKCYPIPRHDTVYWYQQGPGQDPQFLISFYEKMQSDKGSIPDRFSAQQFSDYHSELNMSSLELGDSALYFCASSQRGTGGNQPQHFGDGTRLSIL.

The V gene is TRBV5-1, the J gene TRBJ1-1; no firm D call. Germline V gene data show CDR1 as SGHRS and CDR2 as YFSETQ. The CDR3 is made up of 12 amino acids. Trimming removed 5 bases from V and 2 bases from J, with 7 bases in between. Here the CDR3 reads CASRETNTEAFF. DNA for the CDR3: TGCGCCAGCAGAGAGACAAACACTGAAGCTTTCTTT.

This chain uses TRBV6-5 with TRBJ1-1; TRBD1 might be the D (5 bases). With 6 bases removed from V and 11 bases from J, the gap between germline ends came to 16 bases. CDR1 is MNHEY, CDR2 SVGAGI, per germline. The CDR3 is made up of 12 amino acids. CDR3: CASRSEAGRAFF. The CDR3 bases are TGTGCCAGCAGATCAGAGGCAGGGAGGGCTTTCTTT.

This chain uses TRBV29-1 with TRBJ1-2; D is possibly TRBD1 (5 bases). In germline, CDR1 is SQVTM, CDR2 ANQGSEA. Trimming took off 0 bases at V and 7 bases at J, with 12 bases between the two ends. The CDR3 sequence is 13 residues long. The CDR3 nucleotides are TGCAGCGTTGAAGAGGCGACAGCGAGTGGCTACACCTTC. Translated, it gives CSVEEATASGYTF.

This chain uses TRBV29-1 with TRBJ1-2, with D tentatively TRBD1 (6 bases). Between the trimmed V and J ends, which lost 4 bases and 8 bases, there was a span of 29 bases. Germline CDR1 reads SQVTM; CDR2 reads ANQGSEA. This CDR3 spans 17 amino acids. The CDR3 DNA sequence: TGCAGCGTTGTCTTCGGACAGACAGGCCCGAGGTGGAAAGGCTACACCTTC. The encoded protein is CSVVFGQTGPRWKGYTF.

V gene TRBV5-1 combines with J gene TRBJ2-5, with 8 bases fitting TRBD1. This CDR3 region has 14 residues. V lost 4 bases to trimming and J lost 5 bases; unmatched junction nucleotides: 7. In germline, CDR1 is SGHRS, CDR2 YFSETQ. CDR3 residues: CASSLQGEYETQYF. The CDR3 DNA sequence: TGCGCCAGCAGCCTACAGGGGGAGTATGAGACCCAGTACTTC.